Below, 5 T cell receptor beta chains from the same sample are listed, as sequenced in a study of blood T cell repertoires in COVID-19. Method: immunoSEQ multiplex PCR; TCRdb's copy keeps in-frame clones and lacks some. The repertoire has 150,000 to 200,000 clones, 79% of them found once; the top ten carry almost 6%. Sequenced: peripheral blood. The receptors stem from a woman aged 40 to 50 with COVID-19, enrolled during active disease.

On this clone itself: The same CDR3 can be traced to other DNA sequences in this sample. CDR3 loop: CASSISSYNSPLHF. The CDR3 nucleotides read TGTGCCAGTAGTATTAGCTCCTATAATTCACCCCTCCACTTT. The chain links TRBV19 to TRBJ1-6, with D uncertain. V lost 3 bases, J lost 0 bases, and 3 bases lay in between. The CDR3 totals 14 residues. CDR1 and CDR2 from the germline V gene are LNHDA and SQIVND (reference sequence).

The chain is built from TRBV10-2 and TRBJ2-1; 7 nucleotides agree with TRBD1. Germline-derived CDR1 and CDR2 are WSHSY and SAAADI. This CDR3 is built from 13 residues. V was clipped by 6 bases and J by 9 bases; unmatched bases: 8. CDR3 in DNA: TGCGCCAGCAGGGGAGACAGGGTCCTTGAGCAGTTCTTC. This sequence encodes CASRGDRVLEQFF.

The V and J genes are TRBV6-6 and TRBJ1-1, with 7 bases matching TRBD1. Germline V gene lookup returns CDR1 MNHNY and CDR2 SVGAGI (reference sequence). V lost 7 bases to trimming and J lost 1 base; unmatched junction nucleotides: 9. The CDR3 is 15 residues long. The CDR3 sequence is CASITKGQRNTEAFF. Here the CDR3 DNA reads TGTGCCAGCATCACTAAGGGACAGAGGAACACTGAAGCTTTCTTT.

The table lists this clone with a count of one. In the same sample, other DNA sequences code for this CDR3. The rearrangement uses TRBV7-2 and TRBJ1-6; 10 bases line up with TRBD1. CDR1 is SGHTA, CDR2 FQGNSA, per germline. CDR3 length equals 14 residues. After removal of 5 bases from V and 7 bases from J, the junction contained 2 bases not matched to a gene. The CDR3 sequence is CASSPGQGNSPLHF. The CDR3 coding sequence is TGTGCCAGCAGCCCGGGACAGGGGAATTCACCCCTCCACTTT.

The chain employs TRBV28 and TRBJ2-7, with no clear D. Germline assignment: CDR1 MDHEN and CDR2 SYDVKM. V shed 6 bases and J shed 7 bases, with 13 bases lying between them. This CDR3 spans 12 amino acids. The CDR3 reads CASRAGLREQYF. DNA of the CDR3: TGTGCCAGCAGAGCCGGGTTGAGGGAGCAGTACTTC.